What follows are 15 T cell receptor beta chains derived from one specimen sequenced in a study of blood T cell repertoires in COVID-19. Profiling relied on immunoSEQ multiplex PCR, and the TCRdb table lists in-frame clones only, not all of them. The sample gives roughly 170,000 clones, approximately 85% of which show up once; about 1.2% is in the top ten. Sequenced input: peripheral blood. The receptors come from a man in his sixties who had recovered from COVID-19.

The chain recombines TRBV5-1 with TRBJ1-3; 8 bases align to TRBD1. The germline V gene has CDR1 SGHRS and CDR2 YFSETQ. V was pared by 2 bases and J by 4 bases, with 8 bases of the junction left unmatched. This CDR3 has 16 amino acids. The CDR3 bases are TGCGCCAGCAGCTTAATCGGACAGGGCCGGGGAAACACCATATATTTT. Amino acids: CASSLIGQGRGNTIYF.

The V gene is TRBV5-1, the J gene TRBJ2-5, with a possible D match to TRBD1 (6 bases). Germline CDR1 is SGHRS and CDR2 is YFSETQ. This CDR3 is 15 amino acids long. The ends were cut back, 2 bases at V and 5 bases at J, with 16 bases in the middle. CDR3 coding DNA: TGCGCCAGCAGCTTCACCCCCCAGGGGCTGGAGACCCAGTACTTC. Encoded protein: CASSFTPQGLETQYF.

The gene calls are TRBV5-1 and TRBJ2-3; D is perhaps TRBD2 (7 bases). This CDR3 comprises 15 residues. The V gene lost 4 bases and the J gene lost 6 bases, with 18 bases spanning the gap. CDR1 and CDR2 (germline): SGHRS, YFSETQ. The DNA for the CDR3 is TGCGCCAGCAGCAAAAGGGGGGGAGCCCGGGATACGCAGTATTTT. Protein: CASSKRGGARDTQYF.

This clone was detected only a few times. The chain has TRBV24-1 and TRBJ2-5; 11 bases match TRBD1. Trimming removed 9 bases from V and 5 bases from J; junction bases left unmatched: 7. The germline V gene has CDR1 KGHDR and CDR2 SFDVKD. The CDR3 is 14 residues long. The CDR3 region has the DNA TGTGCCACCTCTCGGACAGGGGGCACGGAGACCCAGTACTTC. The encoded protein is CATSRTGGTETQYF.

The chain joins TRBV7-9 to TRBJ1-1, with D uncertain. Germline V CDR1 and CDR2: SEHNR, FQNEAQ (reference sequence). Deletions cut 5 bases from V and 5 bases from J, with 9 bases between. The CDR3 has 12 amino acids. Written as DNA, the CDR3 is TGTGCCAGCAGCGCCAGTTGGACTGAAGCTTTCTTT. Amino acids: CASSASWTEAFF.

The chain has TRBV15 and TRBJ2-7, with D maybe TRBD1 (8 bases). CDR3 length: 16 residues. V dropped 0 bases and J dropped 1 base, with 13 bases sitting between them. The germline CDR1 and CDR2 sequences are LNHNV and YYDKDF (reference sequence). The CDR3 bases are TGTGCCACCAGCAGAGATGGACAGGGAGGGTCCTACGAGCAGTACTTC. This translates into CATSRDGQGGSYEQYF.

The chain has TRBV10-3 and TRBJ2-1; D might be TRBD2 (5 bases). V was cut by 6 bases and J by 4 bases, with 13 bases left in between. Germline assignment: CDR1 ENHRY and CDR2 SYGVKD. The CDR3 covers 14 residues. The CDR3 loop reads CAISPKGDYNEQFF. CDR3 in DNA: TGTGCCATCAGCCCTAAGGGAGATTACAATGAGCAGTTCTTC.

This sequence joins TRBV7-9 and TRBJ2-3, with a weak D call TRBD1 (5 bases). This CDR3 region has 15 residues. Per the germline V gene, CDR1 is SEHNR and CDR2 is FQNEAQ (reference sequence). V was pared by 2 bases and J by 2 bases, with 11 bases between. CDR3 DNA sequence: TGTGCCAGCAGCTTAATGGACACACTCACAGATACGCAGTATTTT. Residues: CASSLMDTLTDTQYF.

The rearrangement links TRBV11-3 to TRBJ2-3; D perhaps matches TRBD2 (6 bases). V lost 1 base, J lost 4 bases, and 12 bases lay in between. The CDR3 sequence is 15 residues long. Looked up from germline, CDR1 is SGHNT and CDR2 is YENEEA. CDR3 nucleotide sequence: TGTGCCAGCAGCTTAGGTGGCGGGATCCCAGATACGCAGTATTTT. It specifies CASSLGGGIPDTQYF.

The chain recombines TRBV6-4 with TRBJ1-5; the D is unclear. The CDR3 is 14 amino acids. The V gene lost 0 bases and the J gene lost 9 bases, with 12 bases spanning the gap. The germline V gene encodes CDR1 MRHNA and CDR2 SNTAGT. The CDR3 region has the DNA TGTGCCAGCAGTGACTCAGACGGGTCGGGGCCCCAGCATTTT. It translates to CASSDSDGSGPQHF.

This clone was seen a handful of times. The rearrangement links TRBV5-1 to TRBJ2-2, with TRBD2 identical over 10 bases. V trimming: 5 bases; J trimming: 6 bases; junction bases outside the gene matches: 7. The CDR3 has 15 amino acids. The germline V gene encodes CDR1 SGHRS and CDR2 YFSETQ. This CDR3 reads CASRPGTSDAGELFF. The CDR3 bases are TGCGCCAGCAGACCCGGGACTAGCGACGCCGGGGAGCTGTTTTTT.

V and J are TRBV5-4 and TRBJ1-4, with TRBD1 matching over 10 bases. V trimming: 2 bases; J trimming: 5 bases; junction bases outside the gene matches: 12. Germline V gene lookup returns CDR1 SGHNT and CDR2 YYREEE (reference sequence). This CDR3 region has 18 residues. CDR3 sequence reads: CASSFLATRTGGNEKLFF. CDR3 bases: TGTGCCAGCAGCTTTCTCGCGACCAGGACAGGGGGGAATGAAAAACTGTTTTTT.

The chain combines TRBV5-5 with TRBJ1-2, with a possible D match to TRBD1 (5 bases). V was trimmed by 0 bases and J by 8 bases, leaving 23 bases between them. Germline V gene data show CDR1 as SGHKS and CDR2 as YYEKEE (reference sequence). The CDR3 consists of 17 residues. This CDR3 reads CASSLAPARASGRGYTF. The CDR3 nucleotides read TGTGCCAGCAGCTTGGCCCCGGCCAGGGCTTCCGGACGGGGCTACACCTTC.

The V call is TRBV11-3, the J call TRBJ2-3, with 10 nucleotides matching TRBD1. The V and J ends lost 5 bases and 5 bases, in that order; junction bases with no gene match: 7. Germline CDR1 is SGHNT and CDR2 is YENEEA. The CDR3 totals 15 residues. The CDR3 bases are TGTGCCAGCAGCATGACAGGGGGCATTATAGATACGCAGTATTTT. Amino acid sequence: CASSMTGGIIDTQYF.

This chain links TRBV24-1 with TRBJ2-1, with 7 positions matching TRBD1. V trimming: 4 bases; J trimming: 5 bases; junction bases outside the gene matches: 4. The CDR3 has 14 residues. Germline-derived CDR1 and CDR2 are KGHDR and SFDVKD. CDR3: CATSDSGTDNEQFF. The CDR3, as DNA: TGTGCCACCAGTGACTCCGGGACAGACAATGAGCAGTTCTTC.